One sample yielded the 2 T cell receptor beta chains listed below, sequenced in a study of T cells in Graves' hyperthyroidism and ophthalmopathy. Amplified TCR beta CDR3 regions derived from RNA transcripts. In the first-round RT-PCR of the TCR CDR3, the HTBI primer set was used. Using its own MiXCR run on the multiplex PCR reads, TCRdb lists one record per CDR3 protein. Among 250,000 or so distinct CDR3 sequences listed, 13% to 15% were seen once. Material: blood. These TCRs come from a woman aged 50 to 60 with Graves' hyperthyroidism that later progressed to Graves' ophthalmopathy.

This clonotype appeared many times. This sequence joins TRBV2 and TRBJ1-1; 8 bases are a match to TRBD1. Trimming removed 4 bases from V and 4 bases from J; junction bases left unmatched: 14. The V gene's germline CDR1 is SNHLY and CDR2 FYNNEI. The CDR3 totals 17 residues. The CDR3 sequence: CASSGDRGPFTSTEAFF. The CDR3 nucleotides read TGTGCCAGCAGTGGCGACAGGGGCCCATTCACTAGCACTGAAGCTTTCTTT.

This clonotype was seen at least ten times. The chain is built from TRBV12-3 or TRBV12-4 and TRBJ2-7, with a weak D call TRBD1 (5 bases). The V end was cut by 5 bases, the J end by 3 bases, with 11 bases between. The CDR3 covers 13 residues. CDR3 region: CASSPPDSYEQYF. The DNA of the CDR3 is TGTGCCAGCAGTCCCCCTGACAGCTACGAGCAGTACTTC.